This T cell receptor (beta chain) came from a study of post-analysis software for immune sequencing data. The CDR3 consists of 15 residues. Germline V gives CDR1 DFQATT, CDR2 SNEGSKA (reference sequence). Unmatched junction bases numbered 3, after V lost 5 bases and J lost 0 bases. Comment on this clonotype: Its antigen is not known.

Each TCR beta cDNA library carried unique molecular identifiers. TCRdb independently ran MiXCR on the PCR reads; one entry per CDR3 protein. The profile covers about 820,000 distinct CDR3 sequences, with about 53% appearing a single time and approximately 4.3% taken by the ten largest. Study outcomes and limitations: TRBV5-6, TRBV5-1 and TRBV20-1 were among 4 or 5 TRBV segments more frequent in patients than controls.

The TCR sequence derives from a girl aged 10-17 years with multiple sclerosis. Input material: blood. The rearrangement joins TRBV20-1 to TRBJ2-1, with 11 bases matching TRBD1. CDR3 nucleotides: TGCAGTGCTGAGGACAGGGGGCGCTCCTACAATGAGCAGTTCTTC. This sequence encodes CSAEDRGRSYNEQFF.